These 8 T cell receptor beta chains came from one sample sequenced in a study of blood T cell repertoires in COVID-19. Clones were read by immunoSEQ multiplex PCR, and TCRdb kept only the in-frame ones, dropping some. This table has tens of thousands of clones, around 82% appearing once. Sequencing was performed on peripheral blood. The receptors stem from a human donor in a cohort sampled during active COVID-19.

The chain combines TRBV6-2 or TRBV6-3 with TRBJ2-1; 8 bases align to TRBD2. J was trimmed by 9 bases and V by 6 bases; bases with no gene match: 10. This CDR3 has 14 residues. Germline-derived CDR1 and CDR2 are MNHEY and SVGEGT. For the CDR3, the DNA is TGTGCCAGCAGCTGGAGCGGGAGTGTCAGTGAGCAGTTCTTC. Amino acid sequence: CASSWSGSVSEQFF.

This chain joins TRBV2 and TRBJ2-2; D call uncertain. V lost 3 bases to trimming and J lost 8 bases, with 10 bases between them. The CDR3 contains 13 residues. Germline V CDR1 and CDR2: SNHLY, FYNNEI. The CDR3 sequence: CASSESERGELFF. In DNA form, the CDR3 reads TGTGCCAGCAGTGAGTCAGAGAGGGGGGAGCTGTTTTTT.

The chain is built from TRBV5-8 and TRBJ2-2; 8 bases match TRBD1. V shed 1 base, J shed 6 bases, and the junction held 5 bases outside the gene matches. This CDR3 has 15 amino acids. Germline CDR1 is SGHTS and CDR2 is YDEGEE. In DNA form, the CDR3 reads TGTGCCAGCAGCTTGTCGGACAGGGTGGCCGGGGAGCTGTTTTTT. Translated: CASSLSDRVAGELFF.

The chain links TRBV5-8 to TRBJ1-5; no definite D call. The V end was cut by 0 bases, the J end by 3 bases, with 10 bases between. Germline V gene lookup returns CDR1 SGHTS and CDR2 YDEGEE. CDR3 length equals 15 residues. The CDR3 here is CASSLVGRVNQPQHF. The DNA of the CDR3 is TGTGCCAGCAGCTTGGTTGGGCGGGTCAATCAGCCCCAGCATTTT.

The rearrangement joins TRBV5-6 to TRBJ2-3, with D possibly TRBD1 on 5 matching bases. The length of the CDR3 is 15 residues. With 0 bases removed from V and 1 base from J, the gap between germline ends came to 9 bases. Germline V gene lookup returns CDR1 SGHDT and CDR2 YYEEEE. Here the CDR3 DNA reads TGTGCCAGCAGCTTGGGGGGCCGAGGCACAGATACGCAGTATTTT. This encodes CASSLGGRGTDTQYF. Together with reference TRBV5-6 and TRBJ2-3, the CDR3 gives the full variable domain: DAGVTQSPTHLIKTRGQQVTLRCSPKSGHDTVSWYQQALGQGPQFIFQYYEEEERQRGNFPDRFSGHQFPNYSSELNVNALLLGDSALYLCASSLGGRGTDTQYFGPGTRLTVL.

The chain carries TRBV7-2 and TRBJ1-5; 10 bases map to TRBD1. Per germline, CDR1 SGHTA and CDR2 FQGNSA. The ends lost 5 bases at V and 5 bases at J; junction bases unmatched: 3. This CDR3 region has 14 residues. This CDR3 is CASSLDRGDQPQHF. DNA for the CDR3: TGTGCCAGCAGCCTGGACAGGGGGGATCAGCCCCAGCATTTT.

The J gene is TRBJ2-6, the V gene TRBV5-5, with D perhaps matching TRBD1 (6 bases). Germline loops: CDR1 SGHKS, CDR2 YYEKEE (reference sequence). The CDR3 is 17 amino acids. Trimming cost V 3 bases and J 0 bases, with 13 bases left between them. DNA for the CDR3: TGTGCCAGCAGCTGGACTTTAGGGGGCTCTGGGGCCAACGTCCTGACTTTC. Its translation is CASSWTLGGSGANVLTF.

The gene calls are TRBV6-6 and TRBJ1-2, with 10 bases fitting TRBD1. Germline trimming cut 7 bases from V and 3 bases from J; bases unmatched to any gene: 5. The germline V gene has CDR1 MNHNY and CDR2 SVGAGI (reference sequence). The length of the CDR3 is 14 residues. CDR3: CASTKDRGDYGYTF. The CDR3 region has the DNA TGTGCCAGCACTAAGGACAGGGGGGACTATGGCTACACCTTC.